Included here is one T cell receptor (beta chain) sequence, with context. Its antigen is currently unknown. This sample stems from a study of blood T cells in healthy people across ages. General study findings and limits: The diversity estimates, figures obtained from one million T cells, were considered underestimates. No conclusive comparison of naive versus antigen-experienced cells was possible with unsorted PBMCs.

After removal of 4 bases from V and 5 bases from J, the junction contained 6 bases not matched to a gene. The CDR3 runs to 14 residues. Together with a sample-barcoded 5' primer, a J-beta primer mix was included in a second PCR lasting about 6 to 11 cycles. In TCRdb, the 5' RACE reads were re-called with MiXCR into one record per CDR3 protein. The data show about 800,000 distinct CDR3 sequences, around a quarter seen once. This sample was shared with a second study, whose subject was T cells of mothers and their children. That paper adds: A second PCR was performed with the M1S primer. This primer added sample barcodes and 2-4 random nucleotides. Sequencing returned over 9 million TCR beta CDR3 reads per mother and several million per child.

Sample: blood. This receptor was taken from a boy aged 5-17 years in good health. The chain carries TRBV12-3 or TRBV12-4 and TRBJ2-5; 8 bases fit TRBD1. The CDR3 nucleotides are TGTGCCAGCAGTTCTAACAGGGGGTTGGAGACCCAGTACTTC. Translated, it gives CASSSNRGLETQYF.